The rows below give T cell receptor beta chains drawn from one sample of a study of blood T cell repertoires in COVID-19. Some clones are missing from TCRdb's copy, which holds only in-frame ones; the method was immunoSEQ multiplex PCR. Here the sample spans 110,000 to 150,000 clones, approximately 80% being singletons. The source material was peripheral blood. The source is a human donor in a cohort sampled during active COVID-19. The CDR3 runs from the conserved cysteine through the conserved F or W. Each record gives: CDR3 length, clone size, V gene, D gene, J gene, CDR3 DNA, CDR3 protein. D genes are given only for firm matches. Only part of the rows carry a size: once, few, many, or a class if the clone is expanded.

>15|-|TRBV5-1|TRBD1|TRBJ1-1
TGCGCCAGCAGCGCGGGGGACAGGGTTACCACTGAAGCTTTCTTT
CASSAGDRVTTEAFF
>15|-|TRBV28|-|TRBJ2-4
TGTGCCAGCAGCCACGGGGATCTGGGCAAAAACATTCAGTACTTC
CASSHGDLGKNIQYF
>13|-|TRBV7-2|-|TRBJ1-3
TGTGCCAGCAGCTTTAACTCTGGAAACACCATATATTTT
CASSFNSGNTIYF
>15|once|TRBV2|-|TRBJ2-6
TGTGCCAGCAGTACAGGGTTGCCTGGGGCCAACGTCCTGACTTTC
CASSTGLPGANVLTF
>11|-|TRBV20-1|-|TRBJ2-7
TGCAGTGCTAGGCCTCGGGACGAGCAGTACTTC
CSARPRDEQYF
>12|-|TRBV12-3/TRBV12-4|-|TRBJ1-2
TGTGCCAGCAGATCCACCGGGACACTGGGTACCTTC
CASRSTGTLGTF
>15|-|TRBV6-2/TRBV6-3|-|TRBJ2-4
TGTGCCAGCAGCGAGGGGGGGCTGGCCAAAAACATTCAGTACTTC
CASSEGGLAKNIQYF
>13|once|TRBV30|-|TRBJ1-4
TGTGCCTGGAGTGAACAGGGATATGAAAAACTGTTTTTT
CAWSEQGYEKLFF
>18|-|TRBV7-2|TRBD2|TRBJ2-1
TGTGCCAGCAGCTTAAAGGTCACCGGGACTAGCACCTACAATGAGCAGTTCTTC
CASSLKVTGTSTYNEQFF
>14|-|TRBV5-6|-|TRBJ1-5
TGTGCCAGCAGCTTGTCCCTTAGCAATCAGCCCCAGCATTTT
CASSLSLSNQPQHF
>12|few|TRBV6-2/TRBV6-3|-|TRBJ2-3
TGTGCCAGCAGCATCGGGGCAGATACGCAGTATTTT
CASSIGADTQYF
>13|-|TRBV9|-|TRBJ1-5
TGTGCCAGCAGCGTAGGGAGGGATCAGCCCCAGCATTTT
CASSVGRDQPQHF
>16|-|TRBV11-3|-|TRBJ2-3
TGTGCCAGCAGCCGAGCGACAGGCGGAGGCACAGATACGCAGTATTTT
CASSRATGGGTDTQYF
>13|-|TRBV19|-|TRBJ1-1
TGTGCCAGTTGTTTGGGGGCAAACACTGAAGCTTTCTTT
CASCLGANTEAFF
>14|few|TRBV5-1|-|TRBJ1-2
TGCGCCAGCAGCCCTGGCGGCGGGGCTGCTGGCTACACCTTC
CASSPGGGAAGYTF
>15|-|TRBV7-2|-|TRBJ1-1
TGTGCCAGCAGCTTAGTAGGCAGGGGAAACACTGAAGCTTTCTTT
CASSLVGRGNTEAFF
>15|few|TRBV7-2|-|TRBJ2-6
TGTGCCAGCAGCCCACCAGGGGCTGGGGCCAACGTCCTGACTTTC
CASSPPGAGANVLTF